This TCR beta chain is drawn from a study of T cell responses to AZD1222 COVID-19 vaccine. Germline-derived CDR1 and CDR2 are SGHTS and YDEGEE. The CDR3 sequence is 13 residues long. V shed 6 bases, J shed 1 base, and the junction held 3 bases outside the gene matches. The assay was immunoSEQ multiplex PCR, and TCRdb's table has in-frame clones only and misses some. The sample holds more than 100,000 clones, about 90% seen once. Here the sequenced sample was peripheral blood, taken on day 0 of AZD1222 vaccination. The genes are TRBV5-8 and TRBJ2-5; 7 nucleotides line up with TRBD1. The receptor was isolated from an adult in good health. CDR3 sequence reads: CASNRGLQETQYF. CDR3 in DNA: TGTGCCAGCAACAGGGGCCTCCAAGAGACCCAGTACTTC.